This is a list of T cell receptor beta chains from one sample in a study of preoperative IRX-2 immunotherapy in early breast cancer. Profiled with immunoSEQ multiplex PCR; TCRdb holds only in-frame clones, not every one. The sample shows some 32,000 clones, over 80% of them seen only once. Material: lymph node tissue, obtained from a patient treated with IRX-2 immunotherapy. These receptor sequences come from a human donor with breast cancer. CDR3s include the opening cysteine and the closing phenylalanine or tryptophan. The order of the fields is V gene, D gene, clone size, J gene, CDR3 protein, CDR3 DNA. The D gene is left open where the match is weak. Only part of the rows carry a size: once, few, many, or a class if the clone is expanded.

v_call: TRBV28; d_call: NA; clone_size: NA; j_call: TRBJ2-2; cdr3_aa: CASSLRVFDTGELFF; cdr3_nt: TGTGCCAGCAGTTTACGGGTGTTCGACACCGGGGAGCTGTTTTTT
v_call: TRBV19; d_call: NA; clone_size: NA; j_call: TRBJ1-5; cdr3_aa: CASSITLSQGSNQPQHF; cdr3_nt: TGTGCCAGTAGTATTACCCTCTCACAGGGAAGCAATCAGCCCCAGCATTTT
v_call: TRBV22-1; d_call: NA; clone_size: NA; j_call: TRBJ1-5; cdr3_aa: CASSGTGLVQPQHF; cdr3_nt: TGTGCCAGCAGTGGAACAGGGTTGGTGCAGCCCCAGCATTTT
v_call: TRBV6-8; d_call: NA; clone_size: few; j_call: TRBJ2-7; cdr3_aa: CASRMDGTRLIWPYEQYF; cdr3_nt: TGTGCCAGCAGAATGGACGGGACACGGCTCATTTGGCCCTACGAGCAGTACTTC
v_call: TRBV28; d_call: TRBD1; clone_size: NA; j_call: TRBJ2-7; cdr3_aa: CASSGERGRHEQYF; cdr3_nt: TGTGCCAGCAGTGGAGAGAGGGGGCGGCACGAGCAGTACTTC
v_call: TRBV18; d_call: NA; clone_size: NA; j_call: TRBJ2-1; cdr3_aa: CASSPEMGNEQFF; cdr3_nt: TGTGCCAGCTCACCAGAGATGGGCAATGAGCAGTTCTTC
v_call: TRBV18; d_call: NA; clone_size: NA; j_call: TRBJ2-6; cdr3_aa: CASSPPRWAGANVLTF; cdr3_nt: TGTGCCAGCTCACCACCGAGGTGGGCTGGGGCCAACGTCCTGACTTTC
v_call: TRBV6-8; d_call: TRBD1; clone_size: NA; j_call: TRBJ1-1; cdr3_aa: CASRTGIGGSSEAFF; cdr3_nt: TGTGCCAGCAGGACAGGGATTGGGGGGAGTTCTGAAGCTTTCTTT
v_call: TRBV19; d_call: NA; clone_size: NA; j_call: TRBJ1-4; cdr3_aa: CASSPRGRANEKLFF; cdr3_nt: TGTGCCAGTAGTCCCAGGGGACGGGCTAATGAAAAACTGTTTTTT
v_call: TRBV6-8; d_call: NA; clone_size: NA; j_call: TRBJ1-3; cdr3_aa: CASRGQFSGNTIYF; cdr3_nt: TGTGCCAGCAGAGGACAGTTCTCTGGAAACACCATATATTTT
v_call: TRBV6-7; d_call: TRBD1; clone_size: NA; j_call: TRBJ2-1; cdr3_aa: CASSPDRGRPNEQFF; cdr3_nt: TGTGCCAGCAGTCCCGACAGGGGAAGACCCAATGAGCAGTTCTTC
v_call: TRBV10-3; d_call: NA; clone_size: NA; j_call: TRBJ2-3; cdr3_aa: CAIGVQLTDTQYF; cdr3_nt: TGTGCCATCGGGGTACAACTCACAGATACGCAGTATTTT
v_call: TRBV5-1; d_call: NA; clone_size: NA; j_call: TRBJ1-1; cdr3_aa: CASSQSQPGRRAFF; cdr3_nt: TGCGCCAGCAGTCAATCGCAACCTGGTAGGAGGGCTTTCTTT
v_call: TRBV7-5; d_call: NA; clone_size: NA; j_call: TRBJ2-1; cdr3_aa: CASSVTIAGEDEQFF; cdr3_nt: TGTGCCAGCAGCGTAACTATAGCGGGAGAGGATGAGCAGTTCTTC
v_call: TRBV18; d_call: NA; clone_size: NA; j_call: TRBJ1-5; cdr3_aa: CASSPPSGSNQPQHF; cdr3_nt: TGTGCCAGCTCACCACCCTCAGGGAGCAATCAGCCCCAGCATTTT
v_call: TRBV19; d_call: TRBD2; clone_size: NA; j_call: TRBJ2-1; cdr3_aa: CASSLRLAGWYEQFF; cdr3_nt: TGTGCCAGTAGTCTCCGACTAGCGGGGTGGTATGAGCAGTTCTTC
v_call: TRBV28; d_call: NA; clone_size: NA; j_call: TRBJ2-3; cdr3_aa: CASSPLVGTQYF; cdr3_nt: TGTGCCAGCAGCCCATTAGTTGGTACGCAGTATTTT
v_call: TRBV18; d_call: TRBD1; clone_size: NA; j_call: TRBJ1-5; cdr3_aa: CASSRTDRGSNQPQHF; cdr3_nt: TGTGCCAGCTCACGGACGGACAGGGGCAGCAATCAGCCCCAGCATTTT
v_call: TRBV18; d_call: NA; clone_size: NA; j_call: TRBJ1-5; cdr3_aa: CASAPGFIQPQHF; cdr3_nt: TGTGCCAGTGCCCCAGGGTTCATTCAGCCCCAGCATTTT
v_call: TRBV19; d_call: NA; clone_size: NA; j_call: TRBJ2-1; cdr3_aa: CASSAHRLGEQFF; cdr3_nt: TGTGCCAGTAGTGCGCACCGACTAGGTGAGCAGTTCTTC
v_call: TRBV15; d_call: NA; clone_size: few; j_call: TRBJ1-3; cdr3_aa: CATSRDPSSGNTIYF; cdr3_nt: TGTGCCACCAGCAGAGATCCCAGCTCTGGAAACACCATATATTTT
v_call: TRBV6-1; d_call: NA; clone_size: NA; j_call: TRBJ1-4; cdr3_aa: CASSEVGSTNEKLFF; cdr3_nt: TGTGCCAGCAGTGAAGTCGGTTCAACTAATGAAAAACTGTTTTTT
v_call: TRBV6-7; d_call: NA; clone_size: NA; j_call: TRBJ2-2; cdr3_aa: CASSSQGWDTGELFF; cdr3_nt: TGTGCCAGCAGTTCCCAGGGATGGGACACCGGGGAGCTGTTTTTT
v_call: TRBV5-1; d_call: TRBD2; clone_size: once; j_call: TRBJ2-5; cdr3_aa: CASSWPVGSGGAETQYF; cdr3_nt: TGCGCCAGCAGCTGGCCGGTTGGAAGCGGGGGGGCGGAGACCCAGTACTTC
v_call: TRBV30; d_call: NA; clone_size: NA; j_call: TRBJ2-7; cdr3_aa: CAWSPLGGGPRYF; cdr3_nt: TGTGCCTGGAGCCCTCTCGGTGGGGGGCCACGGTACTTC
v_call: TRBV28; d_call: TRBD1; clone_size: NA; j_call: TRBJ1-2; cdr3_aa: CASSQQGNYGYTF; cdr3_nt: TGTGCCAGCAGCCAACAGGGGAACTATGGCTACACCTTC
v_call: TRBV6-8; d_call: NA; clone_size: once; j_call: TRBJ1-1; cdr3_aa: CASSYSWRPGDESEAFF; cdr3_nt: TGTGCCAGCAGTTACTCGTGGAGGCCGGGGGATGAATCTGAAGCTTTCTTT
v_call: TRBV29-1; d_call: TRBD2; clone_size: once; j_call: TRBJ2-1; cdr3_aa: CSVKREVWYNEQFF; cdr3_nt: TGCAGCGTCAAGCGGGAGGTTTGGTACAATGAGCAGTTCTTC
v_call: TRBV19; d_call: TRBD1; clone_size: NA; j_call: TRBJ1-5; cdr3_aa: CASSRDRAQPQHF; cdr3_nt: TGTGCCAGTAGCCGGGACAGGGCCCAGCCCCAGCATTTT
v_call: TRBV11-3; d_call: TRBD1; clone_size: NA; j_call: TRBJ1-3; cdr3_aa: CASSRRWQGASGNTIYF; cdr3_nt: TGTGCCAGCAGCCGCCGCTGGCAGGGGGCCTCTGGAAACACCATATATTTT
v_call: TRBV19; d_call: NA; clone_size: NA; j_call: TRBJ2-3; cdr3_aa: CASSIDKTDTQYF; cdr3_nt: TGTGCCAGTAGTATAGATAAGACAGATACGCAGTATTTT
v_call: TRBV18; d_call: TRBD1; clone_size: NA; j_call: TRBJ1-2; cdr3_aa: CASSPGQGGSNYGYTF; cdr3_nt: TGTGCCAGCTCACCCGGACAGGGCGGCTCTAACTATGGCTACACCTTC
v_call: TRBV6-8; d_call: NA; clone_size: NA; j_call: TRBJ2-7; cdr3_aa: CAISGSGYEQYF; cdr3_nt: TGTGCCATCAGTGGTAGCGGCTACGAGCAGTACTTC
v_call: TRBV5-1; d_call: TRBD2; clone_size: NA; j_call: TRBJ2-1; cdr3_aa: CASSLAPSGGLGEQFF; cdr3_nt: TGCGCCAGCAGCTTGGCGCCTAGCGGGGGCTTAGGGGAGCAGTTCTTC
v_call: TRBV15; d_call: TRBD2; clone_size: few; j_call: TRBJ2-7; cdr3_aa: CATRGASGKAEQYF; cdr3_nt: TGTGCCACCAGAGGGGCTAGCGGGAAGGCCGAGCAGTACTTC
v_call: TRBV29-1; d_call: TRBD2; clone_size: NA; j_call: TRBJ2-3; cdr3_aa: CSASLAGAPSDTQYF; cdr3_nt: TGCAGCGCCTCACTAGCGGGGGCTCCCTCCGATACGCAGTATTTT
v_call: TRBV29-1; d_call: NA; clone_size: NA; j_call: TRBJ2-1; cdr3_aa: CSVEPEEAYEQFF; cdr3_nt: TGCAGCGTTGAACCTGAAGAGGCCTATGAGCAGTTCTTC
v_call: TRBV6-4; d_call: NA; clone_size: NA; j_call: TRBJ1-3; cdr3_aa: CASKAGTTIYF; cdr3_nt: TGTGCCAGCAAGGCGGGGACAACCATATATTTT
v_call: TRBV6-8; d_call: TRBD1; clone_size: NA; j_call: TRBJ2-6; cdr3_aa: CASSRTGTSLAGANVLTF; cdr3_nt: TGTGCCAGCAGTCGGACAGGGACCTCCCTAGCCGGGGCCAACGTCCTGACTTTC
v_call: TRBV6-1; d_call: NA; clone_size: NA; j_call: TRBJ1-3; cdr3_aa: CASSEGFGGGGAGNTIYF; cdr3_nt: TGTGCCAGCAGTGAAGGTTTCGGCGGTGGAGGAGCTGGAAACACCATATATTTT